This T cell receptor beta chain was recorded in a study of T cell repertoires in cytomegalovirus infection. TCRdb re-analysed the reads in MiXCR, keeping a single row per CDR3 protein. This sample has 450,000 to 600,000 distinct CDR3 sequences, with 25% to 35% found just once. Germline lookup yields CDR1 LNHNV and CDR2 YYDKDF (reference sequence). The CDR3 length is 18 residues. V lost 2 bases and J lost 1; bases outside the gene matches: 12. This clonotype was recorded only once. As yet, its antigen is unknown. The sample in question was cultured PBMCs, obtained from culture after CMV antigen stimulation. This chain uses TRBV15 with TRBJ2-3, with 7 bases matching TRBD2. The receptor comes from a human donor in good health (CMV status not recorded). Some clones in this sample may be carry-over from other donors' samples. The CDR3, as DNA: TGTGCCACCAGCAGACGGACCCTGACGCGGGAGCGCACAGATACGCAGTATTTT. This gives the protein CATSRRTLTRERTDTQYF.